The T cell receptor (beta chain) described here comes from a study of blood T cells in healthy people across ages. Study observations and caveats: There were more naive CD4+ cells and higher diversity in long-lived donors than in aged donors. Age advanced and TCR beta diversity per million T cells fell, roughly linearly. The study could not conclusively compare naive and antigen-experienced cells, given its unsorted PBMCs.

This CDR3 has 13 amino acids. The V gene's germline CDR1 is SQVTM and CDR2 ANQGSEA. The ends were cut back, 2 bases at V and 0 bases at J, with 2 bases in the middle. Using a J-beta primer mix together with a sample-barcoded 5' primer, a second PCR was run for roughly 6 to 12 cycles. TCRdb reprocessed the 5' RACE reads with MiXCR, giving one entry per CDR3 protein. Here the sample spans about a million distinct CDR3 sequences, around 49% being singletons. Notes on this clonotype: Its specificity is not known.

This TCR derives from a man under 40 in good health. The genes are TRBV29-1 and TRBJ2-6; no definite D call. Specimen: blood. The CDR3 sequence is CSVENSGANVLTF. In DNA, the CDR3 is TGCAGCGTTGAAAACTCTGGGGCCAACGTCCTGACTTTC.